This T cell receptor (beta chain) was observed in a study of cytomegalovirus exposure and HLA in healthy donors. Primers included in the PCR were 60 Vbeta and 13 Jbeta primers. TCRdb's copy holds only in-frame clones and misses some; the assay was immunoSEQ multiplex PCR. The table includes around 100,000 clones, approximately 72% detected once. V lost 1 base, J lost 4 bases, and 11 bases lay in between. The V gene's germline CDR1 is SGHTA and CDR2 FQGNSA. The CDR3 runs to 15 residues. The source material was PBMCs. J is TRBJ1-3 and V is TRBV7-2; D may be TRBD1 (5 bases). The TCR originated in a woman in her forties or fifties in good health and CMV-seronegative. The CDR3 coding sequence is TGTGCCAGCAGCTTAGTACAGGTAGCCGGAAACACCATATATTTT. Translating gives CASSLVQVAGNTIYF.